The text below deals with one T cell receptor (beta chain). The table came from immunoSEQ multiplex PCR; TCRdb's copy has only in-frame clones and leaves some out. The data show 55,000 to 80,000 clones, 90% seen once. The record originates from a study of T cell changes during pregnancy in multiple sclerosis. The CDR3 runs 16 residues. The germline CDR1 and CDR2 sequences are KGHSH and LQKENI. V was trimmed by 6 bases and J by 5 bases, leaving 23 bases between them. The sample in question was peripheral blood, obtained after pregnancy. The chain recombines TRBV18 with TRBJ2-7; D is possibly TRBD1 (6 bases). This clonotype originated in a female donor in good health, enrolled as a control in a pregnancy study. Written as DNA, the CDR3 is TGTGCCAGCTCCAAACTACAGGGTAAAGTAGGAAACGAGCAGTACTTC. This sequence encodes CASSKLQGKVGNEQYF.